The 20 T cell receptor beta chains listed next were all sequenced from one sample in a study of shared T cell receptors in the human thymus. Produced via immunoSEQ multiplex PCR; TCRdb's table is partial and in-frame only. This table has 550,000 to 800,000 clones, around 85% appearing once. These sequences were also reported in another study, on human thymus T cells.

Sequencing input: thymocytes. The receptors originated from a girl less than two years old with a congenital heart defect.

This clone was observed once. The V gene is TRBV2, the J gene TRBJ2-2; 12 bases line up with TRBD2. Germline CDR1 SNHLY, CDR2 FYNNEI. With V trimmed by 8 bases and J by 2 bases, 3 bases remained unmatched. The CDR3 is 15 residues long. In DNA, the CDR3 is TGTGCCAGCGGACTAGCGGGATATAACACCGGGGAGCTGTTTTTT. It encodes CASGLAGYNTGELFF.

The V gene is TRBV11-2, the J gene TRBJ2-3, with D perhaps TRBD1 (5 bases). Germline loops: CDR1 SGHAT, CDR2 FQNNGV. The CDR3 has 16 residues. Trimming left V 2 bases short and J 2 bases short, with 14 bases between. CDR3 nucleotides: TGTGCCAGCAGCTTATATGGCAGGGCACACACAGATACGCAGTATTTT. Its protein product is CASSLYGRAHTDTQYF.

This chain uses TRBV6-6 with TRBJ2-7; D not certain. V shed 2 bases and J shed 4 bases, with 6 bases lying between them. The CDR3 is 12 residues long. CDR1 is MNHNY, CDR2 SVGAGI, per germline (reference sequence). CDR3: CASSYEVYEQYF. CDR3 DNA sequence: TGTGCCAGCAGTTACGAGGTGTACGAGCAGTACTTC.

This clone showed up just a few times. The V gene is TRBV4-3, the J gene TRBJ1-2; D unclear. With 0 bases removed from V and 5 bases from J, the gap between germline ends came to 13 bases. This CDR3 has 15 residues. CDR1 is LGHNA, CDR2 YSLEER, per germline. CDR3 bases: TGCGCCAGCAGCCAAGATAGGCGGCCGACTTATGGCTACACCTTC. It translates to CASSQDRRPTYGYTF.

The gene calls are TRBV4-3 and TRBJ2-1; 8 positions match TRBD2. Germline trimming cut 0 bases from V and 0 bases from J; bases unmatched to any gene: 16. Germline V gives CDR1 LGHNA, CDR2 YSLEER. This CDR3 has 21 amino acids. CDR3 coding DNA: TGCGCCAGCAGCCAAGAAAAAAAGGTGCGGGGGGTCCCTAGCTCCTACAATGAGCAGTTCTTC. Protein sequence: CASSQEKKVRGVPSSYNEQFF.

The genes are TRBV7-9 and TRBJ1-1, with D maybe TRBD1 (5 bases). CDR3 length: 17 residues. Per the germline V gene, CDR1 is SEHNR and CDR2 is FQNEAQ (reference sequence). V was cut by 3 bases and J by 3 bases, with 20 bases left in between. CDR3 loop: CASSFFRVRLFDTEAFF. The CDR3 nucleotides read TGTGCCAGCAGCTTTTTCAGGGTACGGCTCTTCGACACTGAAGCTTTCTTT.

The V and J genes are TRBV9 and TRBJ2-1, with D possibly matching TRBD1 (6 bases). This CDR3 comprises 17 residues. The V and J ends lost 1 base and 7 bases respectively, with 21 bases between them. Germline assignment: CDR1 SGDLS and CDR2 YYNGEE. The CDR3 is CASSVRGWDRGTNEQFF. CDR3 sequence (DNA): TGTGCCAGCAGCGTAAGGGGGTGGGATAGGGGGACGAATGAGCAGTTCTTC. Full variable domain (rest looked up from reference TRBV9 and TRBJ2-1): DSGVTQTPKHLITATGQRVTLRCSPRSGDLSVYWYQQSLDQGLQFLIQYYNGEERAKGNILERFSAQQFPDLHSELNLSSLELGDSALYFCASSVRGWDRGTNEQFFGPGTRLTVL.

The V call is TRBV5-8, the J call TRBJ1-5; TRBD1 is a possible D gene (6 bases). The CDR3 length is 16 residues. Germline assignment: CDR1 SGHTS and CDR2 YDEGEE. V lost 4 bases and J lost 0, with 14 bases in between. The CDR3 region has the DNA TGTGCCAGCAGCGTAACCTGGACAGATAGCAATCAGCCCCAGCATTTT. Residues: CASSVTWTDSNQPQHF.

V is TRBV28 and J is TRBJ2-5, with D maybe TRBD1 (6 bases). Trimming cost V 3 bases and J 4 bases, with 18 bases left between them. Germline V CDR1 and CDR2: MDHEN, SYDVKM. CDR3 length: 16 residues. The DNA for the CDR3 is TGTGCCAGCAGTTTTGGCGCAGGGGAGACGGGAGAGACCCAGTACTTC. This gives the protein CASSFGAGETGETQYF.

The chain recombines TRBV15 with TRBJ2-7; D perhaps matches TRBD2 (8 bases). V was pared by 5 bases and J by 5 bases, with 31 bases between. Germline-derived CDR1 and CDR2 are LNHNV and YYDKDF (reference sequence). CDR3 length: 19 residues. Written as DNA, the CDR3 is TGTGCCACCAGCTCTCCTACGGGGGGGAGGGGGCCCCCTGAAGACGAGCAGTACTTC. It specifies CATSSPTGGRGPPEDEQYF.

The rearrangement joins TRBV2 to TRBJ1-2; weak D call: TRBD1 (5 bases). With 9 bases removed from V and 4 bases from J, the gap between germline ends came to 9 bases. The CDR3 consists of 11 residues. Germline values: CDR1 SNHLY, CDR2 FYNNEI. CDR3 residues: CARRDLYGYTF. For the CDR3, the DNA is TGTGCCAGGCGGGACCTCTATGGCTACACCTTC.

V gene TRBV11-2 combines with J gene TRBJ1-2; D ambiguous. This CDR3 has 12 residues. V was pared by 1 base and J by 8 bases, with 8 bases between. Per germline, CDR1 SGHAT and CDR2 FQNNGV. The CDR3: CASSLVPGGYTF. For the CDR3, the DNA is TGTGCCAGCAGCTTAGTACCAGGCGGCTACACCTTC.

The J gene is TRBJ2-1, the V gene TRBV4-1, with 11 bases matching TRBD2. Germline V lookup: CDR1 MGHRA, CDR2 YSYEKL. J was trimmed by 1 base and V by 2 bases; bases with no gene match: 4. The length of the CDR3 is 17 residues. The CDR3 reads CASSQLAGGGSYNEQFF. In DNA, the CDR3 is TGCGCCAGCAGCCAACTAGCGGGGGGCGGGTCCTACAATGAGCAGTTCTTC.

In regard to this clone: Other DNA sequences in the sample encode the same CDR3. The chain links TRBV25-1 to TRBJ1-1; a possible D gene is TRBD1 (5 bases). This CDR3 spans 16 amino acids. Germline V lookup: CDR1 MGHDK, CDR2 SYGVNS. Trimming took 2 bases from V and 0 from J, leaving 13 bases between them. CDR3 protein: CASSENRGSMNTEAFF. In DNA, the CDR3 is TGTGCCAGCAGTGAAAATAGGGGCAGCATGAACACTGAAGCTTTCTTT.

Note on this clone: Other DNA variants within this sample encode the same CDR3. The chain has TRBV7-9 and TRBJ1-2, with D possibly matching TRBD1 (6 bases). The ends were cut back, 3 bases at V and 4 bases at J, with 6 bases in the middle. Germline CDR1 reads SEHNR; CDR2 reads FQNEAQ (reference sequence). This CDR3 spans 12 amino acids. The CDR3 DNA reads TGTGCCAGCAGCTTGGACAGCTATGGCTACACCTTC. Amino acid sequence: CASSLDSYGYTF.

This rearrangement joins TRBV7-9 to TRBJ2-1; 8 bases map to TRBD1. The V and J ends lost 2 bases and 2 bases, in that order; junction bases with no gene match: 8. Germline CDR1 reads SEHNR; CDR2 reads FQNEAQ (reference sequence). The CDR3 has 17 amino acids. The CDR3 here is CASSLMATGGPYNEQFF. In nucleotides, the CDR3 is TGTGCCAGCAGCTTAATGGCCACAGGGGGTCCCTACAATGAGCAGTTCTTC.

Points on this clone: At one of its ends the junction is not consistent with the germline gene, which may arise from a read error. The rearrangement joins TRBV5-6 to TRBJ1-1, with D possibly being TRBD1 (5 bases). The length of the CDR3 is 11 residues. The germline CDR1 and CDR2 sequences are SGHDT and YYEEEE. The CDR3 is CASSLGGEACF. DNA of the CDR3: TGTGCCAGCAGCTTGGGGGGGGAAGCCTGCTTT.

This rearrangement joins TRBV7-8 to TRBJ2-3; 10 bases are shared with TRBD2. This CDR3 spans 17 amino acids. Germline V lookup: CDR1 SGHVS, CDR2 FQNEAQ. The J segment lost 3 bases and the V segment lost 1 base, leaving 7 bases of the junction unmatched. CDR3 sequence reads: CASSLESLAGGTDTQYF. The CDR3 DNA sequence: TGTGCCAGCAGCTTAGAATCTTTAGCGGGGGGTACAGATACGCAGTATTTT.

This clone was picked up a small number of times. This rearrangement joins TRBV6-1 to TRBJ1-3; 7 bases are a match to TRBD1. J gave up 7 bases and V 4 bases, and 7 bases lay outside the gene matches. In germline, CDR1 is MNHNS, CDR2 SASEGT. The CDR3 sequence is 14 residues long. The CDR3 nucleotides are TGTGCCAGCAGTGTTCGGGACAGCCGTAACACCATATATTTT. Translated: CASSVRDSRNTIYF.

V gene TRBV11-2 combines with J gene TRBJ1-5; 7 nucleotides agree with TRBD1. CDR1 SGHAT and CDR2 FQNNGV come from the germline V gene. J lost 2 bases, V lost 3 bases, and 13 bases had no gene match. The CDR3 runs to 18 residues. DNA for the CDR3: TGTGCCAGCAGCTTGTGTCCCCAGGAGGGGGCAGGCAATCAGCCCCAGCATTTT. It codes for CASSLCPQEGAGNQPQHF.